This T cell receptor beta chain emerged from a study of blood T cell repertoires in COVID-19 (dated by TCRdb to 2018 to 2021). With respect to the entire study: The collaborator samples originated in the United States, Italy and Spain and spanned the acute and convalescent phases of COVID-19. The material from the prospective study consisted of cDNA or gDNA derived from T cells, B-cell-depleted T cells, or PBMCs. Deeply sampled blood TCRbeta repertoires from subjects exposed to, actively infected with, or recovered from COVID-19 were included in the dataset. The repertoires were released in a freely available public database intended as a resource for research on the immune response to SARS-CoV-2. Samples were obtained from the ongoing ImmuneRACE study (first 160 participants) and from some 1,300 subjects provided by 6 global collaborators. Nearly every sample came with metadata listing a de-identified subject ID, COVID-19 status, age in years and sex. HLA class I and class II types, where available, came from metadata supplied by the sample provider rather than from assay-based typing.

This clone has only a few counts. No antigen is known for it. No qualities accompany the bases; no much larger clone lies one base away. The CDR3 covers 15 residues, taking in both the cysteine and the phenylalanine. Of all the DNA, just the CDR3 is kept, 45 bases in frame from base 1. V loses 6 bases at its end and J loses 6 bases; junction bases beyond the gene matches: 8. Sequences SGHAT (CDR1) and FQNNGV (CDR2) are obtained from the germline V gene. The immunoSEQ Assay, a bias-controlled multiplex PCR, was used to amplify TCRbeta CDR3 regions from genomic DNA. In the source study's methods: Nucleated cell counts per sample were estimated from amplification of reference gene primers within the assay. To quantify the absolute abundance of each unique TCRbeta CDR3 rearrangement, sequence reads were collapsed and filtered. Productive Simpson clonality was computed per sample as the square root of Simpson's diversity index over productive rearrangements. TCRdb holds this immuneACCESS table with in-frame rearrangements only. Some clones are missing; in checked studies, unresolved V genes explain under half, and the rest has no known cause. That table gives V, J and clone size, and the DNA gave D and trimming. This sample comprises some 160,000 clones, approximately 87% of them detected only once. The ten largest clones add up to 10% of the sample.

Points the paper makes about the study in general: The quantity of clinical and demographic metadata differed by source and by participant and was supplied without curation.

In Seattle, one collaborating source enrolled patients while the infection was active and tracked those patients longitudinally over the course of disease. Whole blood was collected in K2EDTA tubes by collaborating institutions according to the institutions' own protocols. For TCRbeta analysis, collaborators shipped samples in one of three forms: frozen whole blood, isolated PBMCs, or DNA extracted from either of those sample types. The receptor was derived from a woman in her 70s with COVID-19, enrolled during active disease. The sample was peripheral blood. Recombination connected TRBV11-2 to TRBJ1-6; TRBD1 matches 7 bases in the middle. The CDR3 amino acid sequence is: CASRPPGTANSPLHF. The DNA sequence follows: TGTGCCAGCAGACCCCCCGGGACAGCTAATTCACCCCTCCACTTT.